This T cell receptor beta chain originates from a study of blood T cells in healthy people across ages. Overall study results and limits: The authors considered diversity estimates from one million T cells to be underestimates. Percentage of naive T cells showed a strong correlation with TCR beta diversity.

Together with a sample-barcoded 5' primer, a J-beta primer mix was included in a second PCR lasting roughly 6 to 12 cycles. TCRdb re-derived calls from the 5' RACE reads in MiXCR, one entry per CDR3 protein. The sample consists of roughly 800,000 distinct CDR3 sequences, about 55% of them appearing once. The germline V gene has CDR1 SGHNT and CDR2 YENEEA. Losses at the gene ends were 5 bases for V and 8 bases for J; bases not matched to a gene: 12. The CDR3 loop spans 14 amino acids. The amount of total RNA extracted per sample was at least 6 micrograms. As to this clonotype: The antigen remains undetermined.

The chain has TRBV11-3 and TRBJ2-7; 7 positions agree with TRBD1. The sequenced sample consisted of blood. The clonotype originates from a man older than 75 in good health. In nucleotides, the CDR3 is TGTGCCAGCAGCCCGGGACAGTCGAGCCGCCAGCAGTACTTC. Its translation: CASSPGQSSRQQYF. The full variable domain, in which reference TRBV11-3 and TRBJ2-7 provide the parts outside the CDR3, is EAGVVQSPRYKIIEKKQPVAFWCNPISGHNTLYWYLQNLGQGPELLIRYENEEAVDDSQLPKDRFSAERLKGVDSTLKIQPAELGDSAVYLCASSPGQSSRQQYFGPGTRLTVT.